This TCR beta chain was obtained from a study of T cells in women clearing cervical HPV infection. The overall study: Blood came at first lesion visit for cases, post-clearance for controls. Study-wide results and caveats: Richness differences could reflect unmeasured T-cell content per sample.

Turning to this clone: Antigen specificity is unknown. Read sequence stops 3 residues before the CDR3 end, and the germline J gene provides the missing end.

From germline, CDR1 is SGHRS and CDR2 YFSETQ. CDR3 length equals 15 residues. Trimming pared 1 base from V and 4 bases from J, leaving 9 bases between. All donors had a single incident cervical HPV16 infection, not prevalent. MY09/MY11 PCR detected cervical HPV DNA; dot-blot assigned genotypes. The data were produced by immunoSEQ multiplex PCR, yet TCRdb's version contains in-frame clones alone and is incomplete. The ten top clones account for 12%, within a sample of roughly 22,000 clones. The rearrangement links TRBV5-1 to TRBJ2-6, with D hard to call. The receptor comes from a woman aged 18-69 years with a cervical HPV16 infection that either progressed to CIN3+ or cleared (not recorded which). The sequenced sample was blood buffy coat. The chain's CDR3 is CASSLIGSGANVLTF. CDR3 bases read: TGCGCCAGCAGCTTGATTGGCTCAGGGGCCAACGTC.